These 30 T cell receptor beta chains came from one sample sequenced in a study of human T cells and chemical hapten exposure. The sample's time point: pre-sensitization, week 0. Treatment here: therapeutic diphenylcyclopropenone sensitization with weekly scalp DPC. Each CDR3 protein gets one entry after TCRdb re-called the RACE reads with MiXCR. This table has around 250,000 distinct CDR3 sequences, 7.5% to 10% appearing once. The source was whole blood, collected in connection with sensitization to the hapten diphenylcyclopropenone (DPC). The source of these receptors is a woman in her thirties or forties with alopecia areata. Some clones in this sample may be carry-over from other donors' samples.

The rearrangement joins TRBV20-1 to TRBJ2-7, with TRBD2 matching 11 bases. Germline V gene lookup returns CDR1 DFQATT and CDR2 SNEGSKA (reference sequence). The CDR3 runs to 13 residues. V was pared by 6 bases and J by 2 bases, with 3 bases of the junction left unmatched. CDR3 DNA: TGCAGTGCCCGGACTAGCGGGCCCTACGAGCAGTACTTC. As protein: CSARTSGPYEQYF.

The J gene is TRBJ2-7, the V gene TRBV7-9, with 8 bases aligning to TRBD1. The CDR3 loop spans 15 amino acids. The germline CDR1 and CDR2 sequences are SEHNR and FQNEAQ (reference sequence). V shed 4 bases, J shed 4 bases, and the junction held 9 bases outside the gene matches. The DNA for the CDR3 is TGTGCCAGCAGCTACCTAGACAGGGGAGGTTACGAGCAGTACTTC. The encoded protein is CASSYLDRGGYEQYF.

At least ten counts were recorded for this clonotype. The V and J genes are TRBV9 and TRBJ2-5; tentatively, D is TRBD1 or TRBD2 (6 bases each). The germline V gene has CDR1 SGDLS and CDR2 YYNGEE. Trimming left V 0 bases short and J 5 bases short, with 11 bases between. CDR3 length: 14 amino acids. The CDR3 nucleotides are TGTGCCAGCAGCGTAGATTCCGGGGGCGAGACCCAGTACTTC. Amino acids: CASSVDSGGETQYF.

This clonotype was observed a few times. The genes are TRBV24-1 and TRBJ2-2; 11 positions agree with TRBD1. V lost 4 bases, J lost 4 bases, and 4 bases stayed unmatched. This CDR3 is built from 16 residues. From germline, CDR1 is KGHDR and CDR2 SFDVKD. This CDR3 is CATSDPGTGGTGELFF. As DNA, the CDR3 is TGTGCCACCAGTGACCCCGGGACAGGGGGCACCGGGGAGCTGTTTTTT.

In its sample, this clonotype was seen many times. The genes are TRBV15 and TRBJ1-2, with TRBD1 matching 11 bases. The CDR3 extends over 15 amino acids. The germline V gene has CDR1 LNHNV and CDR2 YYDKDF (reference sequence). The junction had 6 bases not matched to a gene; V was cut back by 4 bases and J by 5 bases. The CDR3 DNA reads TGTGCCACCAGCACTGGACAGGGGGCTTATTATGGCTACACCTTC. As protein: CATSTGQGAYYGYTF.

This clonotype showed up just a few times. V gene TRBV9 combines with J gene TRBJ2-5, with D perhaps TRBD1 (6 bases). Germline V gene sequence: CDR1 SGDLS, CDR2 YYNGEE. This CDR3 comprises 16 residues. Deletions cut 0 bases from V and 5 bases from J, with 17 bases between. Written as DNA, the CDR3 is TGTGCCAGCAGCGTAGCTGGTTATGGGGGCGCGGAGACCCAGTACTTC. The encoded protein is CASSVAGYGGAETQYF. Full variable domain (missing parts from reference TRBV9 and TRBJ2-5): DSGVTQTPKHLITATGQRVTLRCSPRSGDLSVYWYQQSLDQGLQFLIQYYNGEERAKGNILERFSAQQFPDLHSELNLSSLELGDSALYFCASSVAGYGGAETQYFGPGTRLLVL.

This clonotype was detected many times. CDR3 nucleotides: TGCAGTGAAAGTCGAGGCGGGACCTCCTACGAGCAGTACTTC. Protein product: CSESRGGTSYEQYF. The chain uses TRBV20-1 and TRBJ2-7; the D gene is possibly TRBD2 (6 bases). V dropped 7 bases and J dropped 0 bases, with 16 bases sitting between them. The germline V gene has CDR1 DFQATT and CDR2 SNEGSKA (reference sequence). The CDR3 sequence is 14 residues long.

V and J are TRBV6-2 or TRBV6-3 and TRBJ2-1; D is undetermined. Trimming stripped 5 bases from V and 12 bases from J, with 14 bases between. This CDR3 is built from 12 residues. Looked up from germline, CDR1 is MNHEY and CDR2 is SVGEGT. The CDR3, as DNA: TGTGCCAGCAGTAATTCTCTTAATCGGCAGTTCTTC. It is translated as CASSNSLNRQFF.

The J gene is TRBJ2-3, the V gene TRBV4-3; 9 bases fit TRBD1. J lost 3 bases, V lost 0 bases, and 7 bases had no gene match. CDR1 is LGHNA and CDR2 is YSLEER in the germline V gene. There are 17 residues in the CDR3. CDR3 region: CASSQDPQGAETDTQYF. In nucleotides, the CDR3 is TGCGCCAGCAGCCAAGATCCACAGGGGGCCGAGACAGATACGCAGTATTTT.

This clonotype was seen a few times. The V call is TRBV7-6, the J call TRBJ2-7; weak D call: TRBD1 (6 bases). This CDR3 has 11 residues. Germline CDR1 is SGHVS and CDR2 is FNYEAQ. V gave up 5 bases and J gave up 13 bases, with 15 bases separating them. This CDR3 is CASSANRARYF. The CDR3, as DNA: TGTGCCAGCAGCGCAAACAGGGCCCGTTACTTC.

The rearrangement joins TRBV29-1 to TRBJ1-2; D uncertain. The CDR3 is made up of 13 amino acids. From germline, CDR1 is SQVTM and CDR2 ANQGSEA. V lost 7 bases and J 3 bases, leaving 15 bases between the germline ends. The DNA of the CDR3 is TGCAGCGCGCTTCGCCCGGAGGACTATGGCTACACCTTC. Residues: CSALRPEDYGYTF.

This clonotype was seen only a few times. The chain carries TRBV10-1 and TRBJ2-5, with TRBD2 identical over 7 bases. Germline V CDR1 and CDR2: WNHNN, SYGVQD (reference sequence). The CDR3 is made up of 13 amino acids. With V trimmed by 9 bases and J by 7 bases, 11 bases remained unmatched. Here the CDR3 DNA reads TGCGCCAGAGAGCGGGACCCGCGAGGGACCCAGTACTTC. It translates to CARERDPRGTQYF.

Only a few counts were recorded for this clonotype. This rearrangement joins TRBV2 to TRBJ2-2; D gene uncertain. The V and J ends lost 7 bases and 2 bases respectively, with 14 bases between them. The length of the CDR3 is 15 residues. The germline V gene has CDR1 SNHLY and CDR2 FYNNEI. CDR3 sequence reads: CASIPSAANTGELFF. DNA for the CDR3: TGTGCCAGCATTCCGTCGGCGGCTAACACCGGGGAGCTGTTTTTT.

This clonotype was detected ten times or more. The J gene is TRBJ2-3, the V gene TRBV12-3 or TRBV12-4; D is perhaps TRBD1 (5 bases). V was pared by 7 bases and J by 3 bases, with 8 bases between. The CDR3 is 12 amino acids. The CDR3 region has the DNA TGTGCCAGCACGAAGGGGACAGATACGCAGTATTTT. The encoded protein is CASTKGTDTQYF.

This CDR3 is CSASVLEDTQYF. CDR3 DNA: TGCAGTGCTAGTGTGCTTGAAGATACGCAGTATTTT. The chain carries TRBV20-1 and TRBJ2-3; D is unclear. This CDR3 is 12 amino acids long. Trimming shortened V by 3 bases and J by 5 bases, and 9 bases separated the two germline ends. Germline CDR1 DFQATT, CDR2 SNEGSKA (reference sequence).

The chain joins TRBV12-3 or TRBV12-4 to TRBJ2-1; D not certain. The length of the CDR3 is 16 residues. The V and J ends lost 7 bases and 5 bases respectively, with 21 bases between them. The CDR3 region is CASNSVLVISHNEQFF. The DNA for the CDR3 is TGTGCCAGCAATTCCGTCCTAGTGATATCCCACAATGAGCAGTTCTTC.

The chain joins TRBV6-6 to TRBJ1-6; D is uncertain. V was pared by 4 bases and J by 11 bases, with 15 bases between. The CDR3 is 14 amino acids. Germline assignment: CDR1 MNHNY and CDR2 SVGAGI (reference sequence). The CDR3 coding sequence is TGTGCCAGCAGTTCCCGATTTATGGGCACACCCCTCCACTTT. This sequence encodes CASSSRFMGTPLHF.

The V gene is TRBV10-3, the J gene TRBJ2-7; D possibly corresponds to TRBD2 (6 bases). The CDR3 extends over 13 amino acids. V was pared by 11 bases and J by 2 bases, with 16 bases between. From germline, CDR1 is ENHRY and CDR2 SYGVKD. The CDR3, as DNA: TGTGCCTCCCAGCCCGGGGGTACCTACGAGCAGTACTTC. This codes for CASQPGGTYEQYF.

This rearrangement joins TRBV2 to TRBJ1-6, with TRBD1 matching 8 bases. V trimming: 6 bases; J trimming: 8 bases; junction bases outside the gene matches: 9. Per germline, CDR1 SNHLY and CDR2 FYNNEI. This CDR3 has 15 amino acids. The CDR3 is CASSAETGADSPLHF. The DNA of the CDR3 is TGTGCCAGCAGCGCTGAGACAGGGGCGGATTCACCCCTCCACTTT.

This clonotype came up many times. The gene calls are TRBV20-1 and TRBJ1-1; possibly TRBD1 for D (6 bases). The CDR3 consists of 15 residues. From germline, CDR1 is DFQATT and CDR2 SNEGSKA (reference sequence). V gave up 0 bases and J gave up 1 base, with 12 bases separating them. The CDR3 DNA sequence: TGCAGTGCTAGAGATCCCGTAGGGGGGAACACTGAAGCTTTCTTT. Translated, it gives CSARDPVGGNTEAFF.

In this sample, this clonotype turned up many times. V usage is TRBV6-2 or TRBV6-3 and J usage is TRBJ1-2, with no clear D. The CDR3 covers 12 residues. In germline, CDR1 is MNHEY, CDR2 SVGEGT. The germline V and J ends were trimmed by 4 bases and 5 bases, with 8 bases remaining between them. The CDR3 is CASSSLNYGYTF. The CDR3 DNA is TGTGCCAGCAGTTCCTTAAATTATGGCTACACCTTC.

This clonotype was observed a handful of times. The CDR3 nucleotides read TGTGCCAGCAGCTGGGGGGACAAAGCTTTCTTT. This encodes CASSWGDKAFF. V and J are TRBV11-2 and TRBJ1-1; tentative D call: TRBD1 (6 bases). There are 11 residues in the CDR3. Germline V gene data show CDR1 as SGHAT and CDR2 as FQNNGV. Trimming removed 4 bases at V and 9 bases at J, with 9 bases between.

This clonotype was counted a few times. The CDR3 is CASSYLGLSEETQYF. CDR3 nucleotide sequence: TGTGCCAGCAGTTACTTGGGACTGTCAGAAGAGACCCAGTACTTC. The J gene is TRBJ2-5, the V gene TRBV6-2 or TRBV6-3; possibly TRBD2 for D (6 bases). V was cut by 1 base and J by 3 bases, with 12 bases left in between. The CDR3 has 15 amino acids. From germline, CDR1 is MNHEY and CDR2 SVGEGT.

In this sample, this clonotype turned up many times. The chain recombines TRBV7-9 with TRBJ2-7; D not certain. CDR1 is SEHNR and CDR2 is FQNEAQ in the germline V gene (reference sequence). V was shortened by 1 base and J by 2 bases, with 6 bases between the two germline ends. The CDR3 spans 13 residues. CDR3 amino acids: CASSLDTTYEQYF. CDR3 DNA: TGTGCCAGCAGCTTAGATACGACCTACGAGCAGTACTTC.

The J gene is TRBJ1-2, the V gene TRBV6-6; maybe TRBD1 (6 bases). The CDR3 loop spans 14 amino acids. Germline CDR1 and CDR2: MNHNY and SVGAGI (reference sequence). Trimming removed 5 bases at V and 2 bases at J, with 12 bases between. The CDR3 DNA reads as TGTGCCAGCAGTCAAGAACAGGGAAACTATGGCTACACCTTC. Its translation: CASSQEQGNYGYTF.

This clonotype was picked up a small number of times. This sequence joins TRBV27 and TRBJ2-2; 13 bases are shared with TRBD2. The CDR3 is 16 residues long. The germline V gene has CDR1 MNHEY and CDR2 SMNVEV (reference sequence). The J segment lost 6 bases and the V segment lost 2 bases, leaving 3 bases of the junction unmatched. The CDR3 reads CASSLILAGGPGELFF. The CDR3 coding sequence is TGTGCCAGCAGTTTAATACTAGCGGGAGGGCCCGGGGAGCTGTTTTTT.

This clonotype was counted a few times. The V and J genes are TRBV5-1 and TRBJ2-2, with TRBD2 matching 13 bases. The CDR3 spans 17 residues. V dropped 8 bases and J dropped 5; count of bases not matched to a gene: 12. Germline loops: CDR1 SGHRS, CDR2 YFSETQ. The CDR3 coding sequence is TGCGCCAGTAGCGCCGGACTAGCGGGAGTTCGGACCGGGGAGCTGTTTTTT. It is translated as CASSAGLAGVRTGELFF.

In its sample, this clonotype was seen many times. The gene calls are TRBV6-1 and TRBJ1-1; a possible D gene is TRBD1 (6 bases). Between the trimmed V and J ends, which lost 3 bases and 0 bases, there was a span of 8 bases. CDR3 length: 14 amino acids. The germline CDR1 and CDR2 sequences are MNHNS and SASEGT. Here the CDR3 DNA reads TGTGCCAGCAGTGAGACAGGCATGAACACTGAAGCTTTCTTT. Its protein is CASSETGMNTEAFF.

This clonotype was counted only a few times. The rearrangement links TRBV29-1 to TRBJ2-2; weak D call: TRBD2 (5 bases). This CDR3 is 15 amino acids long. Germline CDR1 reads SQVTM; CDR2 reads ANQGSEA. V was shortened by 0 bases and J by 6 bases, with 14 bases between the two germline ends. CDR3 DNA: TGCAGCGTTGAAGAGCGAGGGCTAGAGGCCGGGGAGCTGTTTTTT. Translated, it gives CSVEERGLEAGELFF.

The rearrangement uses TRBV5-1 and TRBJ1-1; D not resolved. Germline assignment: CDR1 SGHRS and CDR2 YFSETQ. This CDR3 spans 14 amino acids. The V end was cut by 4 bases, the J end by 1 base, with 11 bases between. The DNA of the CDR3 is TGCGCCAGCAGCGAAGTAAGCTGGAACACTGAAGCTTTCTTT. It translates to CASSEVSWNTEAFF.